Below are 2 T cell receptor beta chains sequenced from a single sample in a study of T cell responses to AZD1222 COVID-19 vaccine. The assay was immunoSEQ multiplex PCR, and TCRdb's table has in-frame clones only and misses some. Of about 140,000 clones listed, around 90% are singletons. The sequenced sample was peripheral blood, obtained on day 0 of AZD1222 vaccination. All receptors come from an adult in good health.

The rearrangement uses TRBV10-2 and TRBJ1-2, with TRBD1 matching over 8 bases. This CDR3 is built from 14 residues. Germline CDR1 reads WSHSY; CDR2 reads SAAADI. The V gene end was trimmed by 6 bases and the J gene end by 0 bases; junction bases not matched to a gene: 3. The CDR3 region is CASRAQGANYGYTF. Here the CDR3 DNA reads TGCGCCAGCAGGGCACAGGGGGCTAACTATGGCTACACCTTC.

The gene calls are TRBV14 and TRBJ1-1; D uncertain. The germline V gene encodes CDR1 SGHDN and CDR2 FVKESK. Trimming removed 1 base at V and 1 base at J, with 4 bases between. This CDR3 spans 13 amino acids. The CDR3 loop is CASSQGPNTEAFF. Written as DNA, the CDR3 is TGTGCCAGCAGCCAAGGCCCGAACACTGAAGCTTTCTTT.